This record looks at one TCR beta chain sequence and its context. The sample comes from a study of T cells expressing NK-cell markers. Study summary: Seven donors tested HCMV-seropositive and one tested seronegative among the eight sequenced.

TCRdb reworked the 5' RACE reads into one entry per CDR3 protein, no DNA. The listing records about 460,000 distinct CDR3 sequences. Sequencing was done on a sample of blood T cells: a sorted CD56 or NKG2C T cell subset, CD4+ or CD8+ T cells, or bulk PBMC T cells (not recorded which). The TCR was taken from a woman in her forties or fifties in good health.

The CDR3 loop reads CSASPGTLSGGYTF. V usage is TRBV20-1 and J usage is TRBJ1-2; TCRdb's D gene call, TRBD1, goes unchecked for lack of DNA. This CDR3 has 14 amino acids. Per germline, CDR1 DFQATT and CDR2 SNEGSKA (reference sequence).